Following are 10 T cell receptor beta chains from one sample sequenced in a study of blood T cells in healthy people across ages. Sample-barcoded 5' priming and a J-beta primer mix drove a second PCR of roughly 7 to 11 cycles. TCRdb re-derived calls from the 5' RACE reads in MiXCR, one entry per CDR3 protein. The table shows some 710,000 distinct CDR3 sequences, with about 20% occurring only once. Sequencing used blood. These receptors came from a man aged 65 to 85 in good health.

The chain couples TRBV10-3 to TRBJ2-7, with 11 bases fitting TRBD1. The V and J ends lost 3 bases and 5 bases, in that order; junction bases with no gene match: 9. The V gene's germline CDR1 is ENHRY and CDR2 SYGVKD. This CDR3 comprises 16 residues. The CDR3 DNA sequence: TGTGCCATCAGTGAACATCGGACAGGGGGCGAAAACGAGCAGTACTTC. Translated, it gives CAISEHRTGGENEQYF.

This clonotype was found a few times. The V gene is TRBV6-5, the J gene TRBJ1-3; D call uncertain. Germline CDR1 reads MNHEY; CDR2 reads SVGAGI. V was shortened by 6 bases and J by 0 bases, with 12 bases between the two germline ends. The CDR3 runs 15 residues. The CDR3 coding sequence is TGTGCCAGCAGCTTAAACAGATACTCTGGAAACACCATATATTTT. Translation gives CASSLNRYSGNTIYF.

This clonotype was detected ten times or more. CDR3 sequence: CSAFPGQLYGYTF. CDR3 nucleotides: TGCAGTGCTTTCCCGGGACAGCTCTATGGCTACACCTTC. The V and J genes are TRBV20-1 and TRBJ1-2; 7 bases line up with TRBD1. The trim removed 5 bases at V and 4 bases at J, leaving 7 bases unmatched. CDR1 and CDR2 (germline): DFQATT, SNEGSKA (reference sequence). The CDR3 covers 13 residues.

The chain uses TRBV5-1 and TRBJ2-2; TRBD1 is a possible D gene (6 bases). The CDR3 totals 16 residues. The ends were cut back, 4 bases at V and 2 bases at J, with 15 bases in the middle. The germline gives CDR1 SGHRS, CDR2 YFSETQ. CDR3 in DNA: TGCGCCAGCAGCACGGGGACACCCAGAAACACCGGGGAGCTGTTTTTT. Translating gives CASSTGTPRNTGELFF.

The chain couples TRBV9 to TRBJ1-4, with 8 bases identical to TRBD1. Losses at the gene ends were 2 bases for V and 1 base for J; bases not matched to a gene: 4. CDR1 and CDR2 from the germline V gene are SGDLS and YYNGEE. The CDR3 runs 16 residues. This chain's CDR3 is CASSVGTGGTNEKLFF. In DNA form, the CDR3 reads TGTGCCAGCAGCGTGGGCACAGGGGGAACTAATGAAAAACTGTTTTTT.

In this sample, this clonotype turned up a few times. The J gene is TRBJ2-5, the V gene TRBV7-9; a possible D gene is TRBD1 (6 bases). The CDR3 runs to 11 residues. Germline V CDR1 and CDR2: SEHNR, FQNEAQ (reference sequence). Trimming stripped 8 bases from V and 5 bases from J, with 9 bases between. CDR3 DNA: TGTGCCAGCCACAGGGTTGAGACCCAGTACTTC. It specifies CASHRVETQYF.

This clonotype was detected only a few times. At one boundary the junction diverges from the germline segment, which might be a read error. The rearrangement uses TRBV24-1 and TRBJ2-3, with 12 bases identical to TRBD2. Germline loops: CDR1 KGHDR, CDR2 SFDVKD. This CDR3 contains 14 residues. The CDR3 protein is CATSDRLAGDAQYF. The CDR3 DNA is TGTGCCACCAGTGACCGACTAGCGGGAGATGCGCAGTATTTT.

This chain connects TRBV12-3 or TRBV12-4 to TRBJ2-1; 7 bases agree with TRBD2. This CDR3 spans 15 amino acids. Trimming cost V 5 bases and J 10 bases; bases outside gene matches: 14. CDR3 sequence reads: CASSPGKGLDAEQFF. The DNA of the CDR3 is TGTGCCAGCAGTCCCGGAAAAGGACTAGACGCCGAGCAGTTCTTC.

CDR3: CASTLFPSPTGELFF. CDR3 coding DNA: TGTGCCAGCACACTATTTCCGAGTCCGACCGGGGAGCTGTTTTTT. The chain is built from TRBV28 and TRBJ2-2; unclear D gene. The CDR3 covers 15 residues. The germline gives CDR1 MDHEN, CDR2 SYDVKM. V shed 7 bases and J shed 5 bases, with 17 bases lying between them.

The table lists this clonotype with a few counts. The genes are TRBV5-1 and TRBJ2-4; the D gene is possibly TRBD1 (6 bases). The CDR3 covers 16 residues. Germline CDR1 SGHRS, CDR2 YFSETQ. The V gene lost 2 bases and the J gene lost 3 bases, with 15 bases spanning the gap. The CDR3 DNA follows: TGCGCCAGCAGCTTACTCCTGACAGGACGCAAAAACATTCAGTACTTC. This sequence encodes CASSLLLTGRKNIQYF.